This is a list of T cell receptor beta chains from one sample in a study of T cell responses to AZD1222 COVID-19 vaccine. The data were produced by immunoSEQ multiplex PCR, yet TCRdb's version contains in-frame clones alone and is incomplete. The sample shows about 48,000 clones, approximately 91% of them seen only once. The material was peripheral blood, obtained 28 days after the second AZD1222 dose. These receptors all come from an adult who received the AZD1222 COVID-19 vaccine. Both conserved end residues are part of each CDR3. The order of the fields is D gene, V gene, clone size, J gene, CDR3 protein, CDR3 DNA. The D gene is left open where the match is weak. The size entry is marked missing in some rows and otherwise reads once, few, many or a size class.

d_call: -
v_call: TRBV11-3
clone_size: -
j_call: TRBJ2-1
cdr3_aa: CASSPYGGGVFDEQFF
cdr3_nt: TGTGCCAGCAGCCCGTACGGGGGCGGGGTGTTTGATGAGCAGTTCTTC

d_call: -
v_call: TRBV15
clone_size: once
j_call: TRBJ1-2
cdr3_aa: CATSRDRGRDYGYTF
cdr3_nt: TGTGCCACCAGCAGAGACCGAGGACGGGACTATGGCTACACCTTC

d_call: -
v_call: TRBV5-6
clone_size: -
j_call: TRBJ2-2
cdr3_aa: CASSFGENTGELFF
cdr3_nt: TGTGCCAGCAGCTTCGGGGAGAACACCGGGGAGCTGTTTTTT

d_call: -
v_call: TRBV13
clone_size: -
j_call: TRBJ1-2
cdr3_aa: CASSARRGANYGYTF
cdr3_nt: TGTGCCAGCAGCGCGAGGAGGGGAGCTAACTATGGCTACACCTTC

d_call: TRBD2
v_call: TRBV14
clone_size: -
j_call: TRBJ2-5
cdr3_aa: CASSLILAGGETQYF
cdr3_nt: TGTGCCAGCAGCCTGATACTAGCGGGAGGGGAGACCCAGTACTTC

d_call: -
v_call: TRBV6-1
clone_size: -
j_call: TRBJ2-1
cdr3_aa: CASSEEEVNEQFF
cdr3_nt: TGTGCCAGCAGTGAAGAGGAAGTCAATGAGCAGTTCTTC

d_call: -
v_call: TRBV24-1
clone_size: -
j_call: TRBJ1-2
cdr3_aa: CATSDLQAGLVDGYTF
cdr3_nt: TGTGCCACCAGTGATTTGCAGGCAGGGCTGGTAGATGGCTACACCTTC

d_call: TRBD2
v_call: TRBV6-4
clone_size: -
j_call: TRBJ2-3
cdr3_aa: CASSVLAGSDTQYF
cdr3_nt: TGTGCCAGCAGTGTACTAGCGGGGTCGGATACGCAGTATTTT

d_call: TRBD1
v_call: TRBV27
clone_size: -
j_call: TRBJ1-5
cdr3_aa: CASSRTGSGNSNQPQHF
cdr3_nt: TGTGCCAGCAGTCGGACAGGGAGTGGGAATAGCAATCAGCCCCAGCATTTT

d_call: -
v_call: TRBV5-6
clone_size: -
j_call: TRBJ2-7
cdr3_aa: CASSFNYEQYF
cdr3_nt: TGTGCCAGCAGCTTTAACTACGAGCAGTACTTC

d_call: TRBD2
v_call: TRBV6-5
clone_size: once
j_call: TRBJ2-5
cdr3_aa: CASSQVVGGRHF
cdr3_nt: TGTGCCAGCAGTCAGGTCGTGGGCGGGAGACACTTC

d_call: -
v_call: TRBV5-6
clone_size: -
j_call: TRBJ2-3
cdr3_aa: CASSAEGGPADTQYF
cdr3_nt: TGTGCCAGCAGCGCCGAAGGGGGTCCCGCAGATACGCAGTATTTT

d_call: TRBD1
v_call: TRBV10-2
clone_size: -
j_call: TRBJ1-1
cdr3_aa: CASSDRGQGATEAFF
cdr3_nt: TGCGCCAGCAGTGACCGAGGACAGGGGGCCACTGAAGCTTTCTTT

d_call: -
v_call: TRBV6-2/TRBV6-3
clone_size: -
j_call: TRBJ1-3
cdr3_aa: CASSSGTSGNTIYF
cdr3_nt: TGTGCCAGCAGTTCCGGGACATCTGGAAACACCATATATTTT

d_call: -
v_call: TRBV2
clone_size: -
j_call: TRBJ1-5
cdr3_aa: CASSEYMNGGSNQPQHF
cdr3_nt: TGTGCCAGCAGTGAATATATGAATGGGGGGAGCAATCAGCCCCAGCATTTT

d_call: TRBD2
v_call: TRBV5-1
clone_size: -
j_call: TRBJ2-1
cdr3_aa: CASRIAGEEQFF
cdr3_nt: TGCGCCAGCAGGATAGCGGGGGAGGAGCAGTTCTTC

d_call: TRBD2
v_call: TRBV10-3
clone_size: once
j_call: TRBJ2-3
cdr3_aa: CAISEGWLAGGEGLRNTQYF
cdr3_nt: TGTGCCATCAGTGAGGGGTGGCTAGCGGGGGGTGAAGGCTTGAGAAATACGCAGTATTTT

d_call: -
v_call: TRBV21-1
clone_size: -
j_call: TRBJ2-4
cdr3_aa: CASSNEEVGAIAKNIQYF
cdr3_nt: TGTGCCAGCAGCAATGAGGAGGTAGGGGCTATAGCCAAAAACATTCAGTACTTC

d_call: -
v_call: TRBV5-4
clone_size: -
j_call: TRBJ2-1
cdr3_aa: CASSLAGPYEQFF
cdr3_nt: TGTGCCAGCAGCTTGGCCGGTCCTTATGAGCAGTTCTTC

d_call: TRBD1
v_call: TRBV6-2/TRBV6-3
clone_size: -
j_call: TRBJ1-5
cdr3_aa: CASSIDRGNQPQHF
cdr3_nt: TGTGCCAGCAGTATTGACAGGGGGAATCAGCCCCAGCATTTT

d_call: TRBD2
v_call: TRBV5-6
clone_size: -
j_call: TRBJ2-1
cdr3_aa: CASSLSTSGYNEQFF
cdr3_nt: TGTGCCAGCAGCTTAAGTACTAGCGGATACAATGAGCAGTTCTTC

d_call: -
v_call: TRBV11-2
clone_size: -
j_call: TRBJ1-6
cdr3_aa: CASSLVFRGMAPLHF
cdr3_nt: TGTGCCAGCAGCTTAGTTTTCCGGGGGATGGCACCCCTCCACTTT

d_call: TRBD1
v_call: TRBV4-2
clone_size: -
j_call: TRBJ2-2
cdr3_aa: CASSQGQGNTGELFF
cdr3_nt: TGTGCCAGCAGCCAGGGACAGGGGAACACCGGGGAGCTGTTTTTT

d_call: -
v_call: TRBV7-3
clone_size: -
j_call: TRBJ2-1
cdr3_aa: CASSLRSDGQQFF
cdr3_nt: TGTGCCAGCAGCTTAAGGTCGGACGGTCAGCAGTTCTTC

d_call: TRBD2
v_call: TRBV11-2
clone_size: -
j_call: TRBJ2-3
cdr3_aa: CASSLAQRGGTDTQYF
cdr3_nt: TGTGCCAGCAGCTTAGCCCAGCGGGGGGGAACAGATACGCAGTATTTT

d_call: -
v_call: TRBV19
clone_size: -
j_call: TRBJ1-2
cdr3_aa: CASTSNPGIYGYTF
cdr3_nt: TGTGCCAGTACCTCAAACCCAGGGATCTATGGCTACACCTTC

d_call: -
v_call: TRBV11-2
clone_size: -
j_call: TRBJ2-7
cdr3_aa: CASSLAVGYEQYF
cdr3_nt: TGTGCCAGCAGCTTAGCGGTGGGGTACGAGCAGTACTTC

d_call: -
v_call: TRBV11-3
clone_size: -
j_call: TRBJ1-1
cdr3_aa: CASSRGGVDTEAFF
cdr3_nt: TGTGCCAGCAGCCGCGGAGGGGTAGACACTGAAGCTTTCTTT

d_call: -
v_call: TRBV20-1
clone_size: -
j_call: TRBJ1-2
cdr3_aa: CSAAGNYGYTF
cdr3_nt: TGCAGTGCTGCCGGGAACTATGGCTACACCTTC

d_call: -
v_call: TRBV6-5
clone_size: -
j_call: TRBJ1-4
cdr3_aa: CASAEHNEKLFF
cdr3_nt: TGTGCCAGCGCCGAACATAATGAAAAACTGTTTTTT

d_call: -
v_call: TRBV13
clone_size: few
j_call: TRBJ1-5
cdr3_aa: CASSLGTGGNQPQHF
cdr3_nt: TGTGCCAGCAGCCTAGGGACCGGAGGCAATCAGCCCCAGCATTTT

d_call: -
v_call: TRBV3-1/TRBV3-2
clone_size: once
j_call: TRBJ2-3
cdr3_aa: CASSQDVGIFSTDTQYF
cdr3_nt: TGTGCCAGCAGCCAAGATGTAGGAATTTTTAGCACAGATACGCAGTATTTT

d_call: TRBD1
v_call: TRBV28
clone_size: -
j_call: TRBJ2-5
cdr3_aa: CASSEIGQGKETQYF
cdr3_nt: TGTGCCAGCAGTGAAATAGGACAGGGGAAAGAGACCCAGTACTTC

d_call: -
v_call: TRBV28
clone_size: -
j_call: TRBJ1-5
cdr3_aa: CASSSYRDGQPQHF
cdr3_nt: TGTGCCAGCAGTTCTTACAGGGATGGGCAGCCCCAGCATTTT

d_call: -
v_call: TRBV5-6
clone_size: -
j_call: TRBJ2-5
cdr3_aa: CASSPPVAGETQYF
cdr3_nt: TGTGCCAGCAGCCCACCGGTCGCGGGAGAGACCCAGTACTTC

d_call: -
v_call: TRBV12-5
clone_size: -
j_call: TRBJ2-7
cdr3_aa: CASGLADEQYF
cdr3_nt: TGTGCTAGTGGTTTGGCCGACGAGCAGTACTTC

d_call: -
v_call: TRBV5-1
clone_size: -
j_call: TRBJ1-1
cdr3_aa: CASSSHSLATEAFF
cdr3_nt: TGCGCCAGCAGCTCCCATTCCCTGGCTACTGAAGCTTTCTTT

d_call: -
v_call: TRBV18
clone_size: -
j_call: TRBJ2-7
cdr3_aa: CASSPSQIYEQYF
cdr3_nt: TGTGCCAGCTCACCAAGCCAGATTTACGAGCAGTACTTC

d_call: -
v_call: TRBV7-2
clone_size: -
j_call: TRBJ2-7
cdr3_aa: CASSFLGESSYEQYF
cdr3_nt: TGTGCCAGCAGCTTCTTGGGTGAGAGCTCCTACGAGCAGTACTTC

d_call: -
v_call: TRBV28
clone_size: few
j_call: TRBJ1-1
cdr3_aa: CASSQIYGGTEAFF
cdr3_nt: TGTGCCAGCAGTCAAATATATGGGGGTACTGAAGCTTTCTTT